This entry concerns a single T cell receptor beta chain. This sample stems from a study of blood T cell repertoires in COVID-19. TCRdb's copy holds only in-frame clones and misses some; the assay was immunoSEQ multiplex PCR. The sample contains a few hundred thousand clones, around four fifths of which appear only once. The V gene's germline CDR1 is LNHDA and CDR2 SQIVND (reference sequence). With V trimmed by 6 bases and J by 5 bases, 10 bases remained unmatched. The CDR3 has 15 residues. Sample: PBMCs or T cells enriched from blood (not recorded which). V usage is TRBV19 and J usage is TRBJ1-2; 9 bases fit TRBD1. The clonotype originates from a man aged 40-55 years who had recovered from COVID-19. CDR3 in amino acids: CASRESGQGNYGYTF. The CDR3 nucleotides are TGTGCCAGTAGAGAATCGGGACAGGGTAATTATGGCTACACCTTC.